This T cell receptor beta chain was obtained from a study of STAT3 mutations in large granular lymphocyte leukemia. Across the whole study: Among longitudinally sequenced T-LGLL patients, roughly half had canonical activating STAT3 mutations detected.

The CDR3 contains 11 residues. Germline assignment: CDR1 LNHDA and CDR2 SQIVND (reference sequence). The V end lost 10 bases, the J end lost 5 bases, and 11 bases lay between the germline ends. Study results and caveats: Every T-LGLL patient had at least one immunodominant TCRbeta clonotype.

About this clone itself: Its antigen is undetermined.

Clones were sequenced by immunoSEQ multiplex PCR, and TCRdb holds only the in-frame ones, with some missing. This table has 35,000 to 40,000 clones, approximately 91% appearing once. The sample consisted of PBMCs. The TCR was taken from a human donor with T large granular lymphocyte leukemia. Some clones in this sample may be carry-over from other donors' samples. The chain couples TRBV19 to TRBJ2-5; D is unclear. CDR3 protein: CATSKGETQYF. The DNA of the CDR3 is TGTGCCACCTCGAAGGGCGAGACCCAGTACTTC.